This entry features one T cell receptor (beta chain) sequence. Antigen specificity is unknown. This entry is derived from a study of blood T cells in healthy people across ages. General study points: TCR beta diversity correlated strongly with naive T cell percentage.

The CDR3 covers 13 residues. The V end lost 8 bases, the J end lost 5 bases, and 16 bases lay between the germline ends. Looked up from germline, CDR1 is SEHNR and CDR2 is FQNEAQ (reference sequence). PCR was performed a second time for about 6 to 12 cycles using a sample-barcoded 5' primer and a J-beta primer mix. Using its own MiXCR run on the 5' RACE reads, TCRdb lists one record per CDR3 protein. The sample records hundreds of thousands of distinct CDR3 sequences, 32% being singletons. The receptor was isolated from a woman of 80 years or more in good health. The specimen was blood. J is TRBJ2-7 and V is TRBV7-9; either TRBD1 or TRBD2 may fit D (6 bases each). The DNA for the CDR3 is TGTGCCAGCGGCCCAAAGGGGGGTGACGAGCAGTACTTC. Translating gives CASGPKGGDEQYF.